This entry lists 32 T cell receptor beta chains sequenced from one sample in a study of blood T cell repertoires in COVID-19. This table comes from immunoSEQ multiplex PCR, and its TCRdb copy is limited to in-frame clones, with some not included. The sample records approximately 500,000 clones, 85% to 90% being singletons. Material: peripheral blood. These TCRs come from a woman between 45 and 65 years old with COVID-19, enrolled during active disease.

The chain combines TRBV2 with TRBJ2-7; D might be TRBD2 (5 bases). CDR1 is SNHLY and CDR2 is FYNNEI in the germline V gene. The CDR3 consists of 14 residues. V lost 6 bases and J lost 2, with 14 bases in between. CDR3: CASSGLWAPYEQYF. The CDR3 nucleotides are TGTGCCAGCAGCGGACTGTGGGCTCCCTACGAGCAGTACTTC.

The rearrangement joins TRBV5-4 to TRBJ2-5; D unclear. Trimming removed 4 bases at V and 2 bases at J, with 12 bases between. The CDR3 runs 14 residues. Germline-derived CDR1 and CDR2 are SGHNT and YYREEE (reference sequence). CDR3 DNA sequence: TGTGCCAGCAGCCAAGCCCCACTTCAAGAGACCCAGTACTTC. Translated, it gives CASSQAPLQETQYF.

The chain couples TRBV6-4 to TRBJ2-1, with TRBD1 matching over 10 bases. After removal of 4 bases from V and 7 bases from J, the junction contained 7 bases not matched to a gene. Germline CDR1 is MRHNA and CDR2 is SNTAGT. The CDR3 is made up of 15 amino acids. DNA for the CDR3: TGTGCCAGCAGTGTGGGACAGGGGCTTTTGAATGAGCAGTTCTTC. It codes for CASSVGQGLLNEQFF.

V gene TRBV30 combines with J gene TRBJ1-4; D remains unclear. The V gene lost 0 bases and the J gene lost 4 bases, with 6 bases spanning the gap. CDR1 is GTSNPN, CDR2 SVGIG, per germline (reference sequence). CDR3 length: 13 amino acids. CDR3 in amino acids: CAWSVRGNEKLFF. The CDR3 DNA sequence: TGTGCCTGGAGTGTACGGGGTAATGAAAAACTGTTTTTT.

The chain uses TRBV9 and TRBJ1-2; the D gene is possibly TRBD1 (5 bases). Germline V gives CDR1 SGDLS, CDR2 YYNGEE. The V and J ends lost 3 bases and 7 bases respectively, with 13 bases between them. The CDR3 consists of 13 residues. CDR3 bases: TGTGCCAGCAGCGCAGACAGTTTCTCTGGCTACACCTTC. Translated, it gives CASSADSFSGYTF.

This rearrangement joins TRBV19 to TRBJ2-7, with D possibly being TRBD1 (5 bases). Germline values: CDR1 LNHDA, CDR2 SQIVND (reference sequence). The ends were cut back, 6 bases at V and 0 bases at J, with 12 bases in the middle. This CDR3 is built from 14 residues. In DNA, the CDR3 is TGTGCCAGTAGCACACAGGCTAGCTCCTACGAGCAGTACTTC. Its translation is CASSTQASSYEQYF.

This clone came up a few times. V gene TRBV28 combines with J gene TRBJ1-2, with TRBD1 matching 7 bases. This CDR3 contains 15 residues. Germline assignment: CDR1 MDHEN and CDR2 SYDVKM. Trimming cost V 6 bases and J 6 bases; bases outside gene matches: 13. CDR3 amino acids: CASSPSLTGKHGYTF. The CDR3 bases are TGTGCCAGCAGCCCCTCTCTGACAGGGAAGCATGGCTACACCTTC.

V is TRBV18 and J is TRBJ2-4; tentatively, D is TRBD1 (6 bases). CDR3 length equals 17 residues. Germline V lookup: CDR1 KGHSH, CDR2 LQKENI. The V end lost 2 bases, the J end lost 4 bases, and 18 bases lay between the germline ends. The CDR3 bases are TGTGCCAGCTCACCAATACTCACGCAGGGGCAAAAAAACATTCAGTACTTC. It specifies CASSPILTQGQKNIQYF.

CDR3 sequence: CASSSGQDGYTF. CDR3 DNA: TGTGCCAGCTCATCGGGACAGGATGGCTACACCTTC. The V call is TRBV18, the J call TRBJ1-2, with 8 bases that match TRBD1. There are 12 residues in the CDR3. V gave up 5 bases and J gave up 6 bases; unmatched junction bases: 2. Germline assignment: CDR1 KGHSH and CDR2 LQKENI.

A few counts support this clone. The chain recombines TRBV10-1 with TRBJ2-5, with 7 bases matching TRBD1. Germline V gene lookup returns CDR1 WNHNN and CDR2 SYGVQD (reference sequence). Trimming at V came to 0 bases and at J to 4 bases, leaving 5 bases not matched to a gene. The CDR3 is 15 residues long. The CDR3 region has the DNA TGCGCCAGCAGTGAGTCGACAGGGAGTGGAGAGACCCAGTACTTC. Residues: CASSESTGSGETQYF.

The CDR3, as DNA: TGTGCCAGCAGTGTAGGGGCGCGGGAGCAGTACTTC. This translates into CASSVGAREQYF. The chain combines TRBV25-1 with TRBJ2-7; perhaps TRBD1 as D (5 bases). Trimming left V 4 bases short and J 7 bases short, with 11 bases between. This CDR3 contains 12 residues. From germline, CDR1 is MGHDK and CDR2 SYGVNS.

CDR3 residues: CASKLDPNTEAFF. Written as DNA, the CDR3 is TGCGCCAGCAAACTAGATCCGAACACTGAAGCTTTCTTT. The chain joins TRBV10-1 to TRBJ1-1; no clear D gene. The V end lost 7 bases, the J end lost 1 base, and 10 bases lay between the germline ends. Per germline, CDR1 WNHNN and CDR2 SYGVQD (reference sequence). The CDR3 runs 13 residues.

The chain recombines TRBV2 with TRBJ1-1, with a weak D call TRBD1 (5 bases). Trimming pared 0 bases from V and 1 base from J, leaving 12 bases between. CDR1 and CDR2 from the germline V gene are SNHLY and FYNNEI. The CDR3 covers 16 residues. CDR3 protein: CASSEALRTTNTEAFF. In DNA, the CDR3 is TGTGCCAGCAGTGAAGCGCTTAGGACAACGAACACTGAAGCTTTCTTT.

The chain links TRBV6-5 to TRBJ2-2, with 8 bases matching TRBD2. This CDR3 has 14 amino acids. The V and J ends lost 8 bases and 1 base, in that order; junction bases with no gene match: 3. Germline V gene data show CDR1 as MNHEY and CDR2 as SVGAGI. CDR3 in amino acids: CASELAENTGELFF. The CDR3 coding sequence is TGTGCCAGCGAACTAGCGGAGAACACCGGGGAGCTGTTTTTT.

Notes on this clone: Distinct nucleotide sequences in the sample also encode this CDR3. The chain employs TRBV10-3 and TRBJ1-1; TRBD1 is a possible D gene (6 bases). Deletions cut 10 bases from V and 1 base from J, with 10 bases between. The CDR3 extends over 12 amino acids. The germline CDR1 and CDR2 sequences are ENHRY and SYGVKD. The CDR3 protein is CATQGGNTEAFF. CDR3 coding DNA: TGTGCCACCCAAGGGGGGAACACTGAAGCTTTCTTT.

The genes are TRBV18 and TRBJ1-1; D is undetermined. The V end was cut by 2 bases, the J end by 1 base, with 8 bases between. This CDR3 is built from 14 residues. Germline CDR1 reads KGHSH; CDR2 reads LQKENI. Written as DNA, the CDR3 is TGTGCCAGCTCACCATGGCAGGAGAACACTGAAGCTTTCTTT. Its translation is CASSPWQENTEAFF. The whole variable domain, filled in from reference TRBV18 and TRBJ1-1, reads NAGVMQNPRHLVRRRGQEARLRCSPMKGHSHVYWYRQLPEEGLKFMVYLQKENIIDESGMPKERFSAEFPKEGPSILRIQQVVRGDSAAYFCASSPWQENTEAFFGQGTRLTVV.

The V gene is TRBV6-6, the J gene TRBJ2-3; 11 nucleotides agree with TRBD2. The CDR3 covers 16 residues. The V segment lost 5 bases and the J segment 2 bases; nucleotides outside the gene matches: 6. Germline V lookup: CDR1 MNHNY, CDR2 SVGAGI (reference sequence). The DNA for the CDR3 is TGTGCCAGCAGTCCGTCACTAGCGGGGGACACAGATACGCAGTATTTT. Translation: CASSPSLAGDTDTQYF.

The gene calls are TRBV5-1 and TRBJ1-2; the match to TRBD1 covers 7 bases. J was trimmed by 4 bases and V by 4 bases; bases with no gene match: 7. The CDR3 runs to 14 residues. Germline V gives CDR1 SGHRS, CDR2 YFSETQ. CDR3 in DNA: TGCGCCAGCAGCACCCGACAGGGAACCTATGGCTACACCTTC. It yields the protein CASSTRQGTYGYTF.

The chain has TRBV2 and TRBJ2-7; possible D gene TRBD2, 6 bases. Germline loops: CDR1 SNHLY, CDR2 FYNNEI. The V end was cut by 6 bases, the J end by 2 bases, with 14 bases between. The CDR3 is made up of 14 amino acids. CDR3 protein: CASRAGLLAYEQYF. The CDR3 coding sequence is TGTGCCAGCAGGGCGGGACTTTTAGCCTACGAGCAGTACTTC.

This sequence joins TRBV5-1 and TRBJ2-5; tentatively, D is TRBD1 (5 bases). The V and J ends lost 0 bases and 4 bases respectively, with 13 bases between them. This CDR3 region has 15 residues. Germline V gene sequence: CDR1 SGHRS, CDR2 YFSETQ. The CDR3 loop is CASSLAGQGIETQYF. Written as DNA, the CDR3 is TGCGCCAGCAGCTTGGCAGGGCAGGGTATAGAGACCCAGTACTTC.

CDR3 sequence reads: CASSRPRLNQPQHF. The CDR3 nucleotides are TGTGCCAGCAGCCGTCCCAGACTGAATCAGCCCCAGCATTTT. V and J are TRBV5-8 and TRBJ1-5; D is undetermined. Germline CDR1 and CDR2: SGHTS and YDEGEE. V lost 4 bases and J lost 4, with 12 bases in between. This CDR3 spans 14 amino acids. The full variable domain, its missing parts supplied by reference TRBV5-8 and TRBJ1-5, is EAGVTQSPTHLIKTRGQQATLRCSPISGHTSVYWYQQALGLGLQFLLWYDEGEERNRGNFPPRFSGRQFPNYSSELNVNALELEDSALYLCASSRPRLNQPQHFGDGTRLSIL.

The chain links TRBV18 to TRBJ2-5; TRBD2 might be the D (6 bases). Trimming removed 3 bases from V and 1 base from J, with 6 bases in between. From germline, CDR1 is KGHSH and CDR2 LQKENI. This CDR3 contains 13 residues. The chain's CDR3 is CASSPGGQETQYF. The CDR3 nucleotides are TGTGCCAGCTCACCGGGAGGCCAAGAGACCCAGTACTTC.

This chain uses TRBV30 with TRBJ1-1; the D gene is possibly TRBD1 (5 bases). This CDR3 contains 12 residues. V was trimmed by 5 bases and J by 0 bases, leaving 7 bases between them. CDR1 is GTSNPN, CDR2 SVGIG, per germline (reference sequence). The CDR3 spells CAWAGLNTEAFF. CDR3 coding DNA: TGTGCCTGGGCAGGGCTGAACACTGAAGCTTTCTTT.

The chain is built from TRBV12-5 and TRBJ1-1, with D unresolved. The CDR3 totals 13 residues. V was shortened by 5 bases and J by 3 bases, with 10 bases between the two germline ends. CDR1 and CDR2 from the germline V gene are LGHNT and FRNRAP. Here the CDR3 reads CASGPSSDTEAFF. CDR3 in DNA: TGTGCTAGTGGTCCCTCCTCGGACACTGAAGCTTTCTTT.

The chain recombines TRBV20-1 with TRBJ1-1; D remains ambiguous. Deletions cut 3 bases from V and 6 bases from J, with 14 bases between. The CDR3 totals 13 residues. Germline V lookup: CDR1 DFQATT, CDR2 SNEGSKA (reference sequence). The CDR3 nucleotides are TGCAGTGCTAGTCGGTTGGCACAGCCTGAAGCTTTCTTT. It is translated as CSASRLAQPEAFF.

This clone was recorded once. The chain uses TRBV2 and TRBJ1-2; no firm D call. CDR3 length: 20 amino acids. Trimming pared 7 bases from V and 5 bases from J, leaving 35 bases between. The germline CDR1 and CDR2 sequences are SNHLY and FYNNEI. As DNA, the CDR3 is TGTGCCAGCACGAGATCCTTCGGTGGGCAGGTATTTCGCTCGGGATATGGCTACACCTTC. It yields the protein CASTRSFGGQVFRSGYGYTF.

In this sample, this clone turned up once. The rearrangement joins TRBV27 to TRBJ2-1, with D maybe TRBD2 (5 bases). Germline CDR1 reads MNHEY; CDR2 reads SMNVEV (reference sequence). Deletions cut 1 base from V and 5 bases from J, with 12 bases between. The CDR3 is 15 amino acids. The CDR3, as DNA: TGTGCCAGCAGTTTATTGAGAGGGAAGGACAATGAGCAGTTCTTC. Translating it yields CASSLLRGKDNEQFF.

The CDR3 is CAWSKWGGMNTEAFF. As DNA, the CDR3 is TGTGCCTGGAGTAAGTGGGGGGGCATGAACACTGAAGCTTTCTTT. The V call is TRBV30, the J call TRBJ1-1; D possibly corresponds to TRBD1 (6 bases). Trimming took off 2 bases at V and 0 bases at J, with 13 bases between the two ends. CDR1 and CDR2 from the germline V gene are GTSNPN and SVGIG (reference sequence). The CDR3 length is 15 residues.

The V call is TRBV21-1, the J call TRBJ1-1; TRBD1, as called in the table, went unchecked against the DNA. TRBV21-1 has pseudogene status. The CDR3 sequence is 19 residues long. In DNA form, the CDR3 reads TGTGCCAGCAGCAAAGCGCATCGGACAGGGGGCATCCTGGACACTGAAGCTTTCTTT. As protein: CASSKAHRTGGILDTEAFF.

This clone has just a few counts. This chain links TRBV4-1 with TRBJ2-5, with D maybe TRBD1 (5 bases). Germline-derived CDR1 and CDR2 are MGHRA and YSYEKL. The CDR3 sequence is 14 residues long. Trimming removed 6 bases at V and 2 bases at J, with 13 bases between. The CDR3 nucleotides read TGCGCCAGCAGTTTACAGGAACTACAAGAGACCCAGTACTTC. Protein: CASSLQELQETQYF.

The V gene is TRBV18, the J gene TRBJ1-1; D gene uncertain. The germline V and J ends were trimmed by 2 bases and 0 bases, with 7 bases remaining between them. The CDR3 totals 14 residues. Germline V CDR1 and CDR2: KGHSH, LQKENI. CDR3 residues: CASSPENMNTEAFF. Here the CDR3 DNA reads TGTGCCAGCTCACCAGAAAACATGAACACTGAAGCTTTCTTT.

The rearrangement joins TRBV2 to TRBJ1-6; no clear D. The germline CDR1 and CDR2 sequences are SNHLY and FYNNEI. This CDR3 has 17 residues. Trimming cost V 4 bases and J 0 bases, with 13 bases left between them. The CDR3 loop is CASSARPGSSYNSPLHF. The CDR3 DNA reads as TGTGCCAGCAGTGCACGGCCAGGAAGCTCCTATAATTCACCCCTCCACTTT. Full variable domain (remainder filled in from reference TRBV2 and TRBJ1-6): EPEVTQTPSHQVTQMGQEVILRCVPISNHLYFYWYRQILGQKVEFLVSFYNNEISEKSEIFDDQFSVERPDGSNFTLKIRSTKLEDSAMYFCASSARPGSSYNSPLHFGNGTRLTVT.